This TCR beta chain derives from a study of T cell responses to AZD1222 COVID-19 vaccine. Study-level points and caveats: The study reported that nearly half of spike-specific TCRs target unmutated variant regions. The study found vaccine-associated CD4 TCRs spanning spike, dominant at 160-218 and 743-854. A mostly white British donor set with more females was recruited, and clonal diversity was possibly underestimated.

Using immunoSEQ multiplex PCR, the repertoire was profiled, and TCRdb retains in-frame clones only, with some absent. The repertoire holds 150,000 or so clones, with approximately 91% as singletons. A note on this clone: The antigen remains unidentified.

The CDR3 is 20 residues long. Germline-derived CDR1 and CDR2 are MNHNS and SASEGT. The V gene end was trimmed by 0 bases and the J gene end by 0 bases; junction bases not matched to a gene: 9. The rearrangement joins TRBV6-1 to TRBJ1-6, with 9 bases aligning to TRBD1. The origin of this receptor is an adult who received the AZD1222 COVID-19 vaccine. The sample consisted of peripheral blood, taken 28 days after the second AZD1222 dose. The CDR3 sequence is CASSEAIYGTGSSYNSPLHF. CDR3 nucleotide sequence: TGTGCCAGCAGTGAAGCTATTTATGGGACAGGGAGCTCCTATAATTCACCCCTCCACTTT.